These 9 T cell receptor beta chains were sequenced from one sample in a study of cytomegalovirus exposure and HLA in healthy donors. Repertoires were generated with immunoSEQ multiplex PCR, while TCRdb's copy carries only in-frame clones and drops some. The table has about 76,000 clones, 94% seen once. Sequenced input: PBMCs. All receptors derive from a woman between 18 and 29 years old in good health and CMV-seropositive.

The chain combines TRBV5-4 with TRBJ2-3; TRBD2 might be the D (6 bases). CDR1 and CDR2 (germline): SGHNT, YYREEE (reference sequence). CDR3 size: 15 residues. V was pared by 4 bases and J by 3 bases, with 15 bases between. The CDR3 DNA reads TGTGCCAGCAGCCCAGCGGAAGGAGGGACAGATACGCAGTATTTT. It translates to CASSPAEGGTDTQYF.

The rearrangement joins TRBV4-2 to TRBJ2-5, with D perhaps matching TRBD2 (6 bases). The ends were cut back, 4 bases at V and 0 bases at J, with 12 bases in the middle. The CDR3 extends over 15 amino acids. CDR1 and CDR2 from the germline V gene are LGHNA and YNFKEQ. For the CDR3, the DNA is TGTGCCAGCAGCCTGGGACTCTTGTACCAAGAGACCCAGTACTTC. It translates to CASSLGLLYQETQYF.

In this sample, this clone turned up once. The rearrangement joins TRBV7-9 to TRBJ1-1, with 7 bases matching TRBD1. Germline V CDR1 and CDR2: SEHNR, FQNEAQ (reference sequence). Unmatched junction bases numbered 5, after V lost 4 bases and J lost 0 bases. This CDR3 has 15 residues. The CDR3 DNA is TGTGCCAGCAGCTCGGGACAGTCCATGAACACTGAAGCTTTCTTT. It translates to CASSSGQSMNTEAFF.

The gene calls are TRBV5-6 and TRBJ2-5; D ambiguous. CDR3 length: 13 residues. Trimming took off 4 bases at V and 4 bases at J, with 11 bases between the two ends. CDR1 and CDR2 from the germline V gene are SGHDT and YYEEEE. The CDR3: CASSLETGETQYF. For the CDR3, the DNA is TGTGCCAGCAGCCTCGAGACGGGAGAGACCCAGTACTTC.

CDR3 in DNA: TGTGCCAGTACCCCGCCCGGGACTAGCGGGAACATTCAGTACTTC. Encoded protein: CASTPPGTSGNIQYF. The chain joins TRBV19 to TRBJ2-4, with 12 positions matching TRBD2. The V gene's germline CDR1 is LNHDA and CDR2 SQIVND (reference sequence). The CDR3 is 15 residues long. Unmatched junction bases numbered 8, after V lost 7 bases and J lost 7 bases.

This clone was detected only a few times. This chain joins TRBV5-8 and TRBJ1-2; 9 nucleotides line up with TRBD1. CDR1 and CDR2 (germline): SGHTS, YDEGEE. The CDR3 consists of 15 residues. Trimming removed 0 bases from V and 0 bases from J; junction bases left unmatched: 0. CDR3 residues: CASSLGQGANYGYTF. CDR3 nucleotides: TGTGCCAGCAGCTTGGGACAGGGGGCTAACTATGGCTACACCTTC.

The chain recombines TRBV5-4 with TRBJ1-3; no clear D. The CDR3 contains 14 residues. Per the germline V gene, CDR1 is SGHNT and CDR2 is YYREEE (reference sequence). With 0 bases removed from V and 4 bases from J, the gap between germline ends came to 8 bases. Here the CDR3 reads CASSLDLAGNTIYF. The CDR3 coding sequence is TGTGCCAGCAGCTTGGATCTAGCCGGAAACACCATATATTTT.

This chain links TRBV27 with TRBJ1-6, with 7 bases identical to TRBD1. The V and J ends lost 8 bases and 7 bases, in that order; junction bases with no gene match: 11. The CDR3 has 15 amino acids. Germline V CDR1 and CDR2: MNHEY, SMNVEV (reference sequence). The CDR3 DNA reads as TGTGCCAGCTTAACCTCGGGACAGAGCAATTCACCCCTCCACTTT. Translating gives CASLTSGQSNSPLHF.

The rearrangement joins TRBV5-5 to TRBJ1-1; tentative D call: TRBD1 (5 bases). Per the germline V gene, CDR1 is SGHKS and CDR2 is YYEKEE (reference sequence). V was cut by 1 base and J by 1 base, with 8 bases left in between. This CDR3 region has 14 residues. The CDR3, as DNA: TGTGCCAGCAGCTTGCGCAGGGCGAACACTGAAGCTTTCTTT. Translation gives CASSLRRANTEAFF.